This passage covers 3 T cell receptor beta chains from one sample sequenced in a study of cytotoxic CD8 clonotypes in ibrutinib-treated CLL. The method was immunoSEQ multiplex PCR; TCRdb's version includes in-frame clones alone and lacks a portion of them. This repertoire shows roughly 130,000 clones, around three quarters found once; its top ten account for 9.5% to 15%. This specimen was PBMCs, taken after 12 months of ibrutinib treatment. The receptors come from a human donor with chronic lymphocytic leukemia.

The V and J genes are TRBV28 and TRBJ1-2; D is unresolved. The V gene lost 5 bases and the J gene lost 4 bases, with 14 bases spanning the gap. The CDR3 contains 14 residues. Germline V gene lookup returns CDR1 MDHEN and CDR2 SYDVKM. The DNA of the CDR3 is TGTGCCAGCAGTCCGCTGGGGATTACCTATGGCTACACCTTC. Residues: CASSPLGITYGYTF.

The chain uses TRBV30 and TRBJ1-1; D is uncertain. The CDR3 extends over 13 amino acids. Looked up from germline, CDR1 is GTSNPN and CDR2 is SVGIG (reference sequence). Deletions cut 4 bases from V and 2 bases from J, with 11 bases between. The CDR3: CAWKDLGNTEAFF. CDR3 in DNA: TGTGCCTGGAAAGATTTGGGTAACACTGAAGCTTTCTTT.

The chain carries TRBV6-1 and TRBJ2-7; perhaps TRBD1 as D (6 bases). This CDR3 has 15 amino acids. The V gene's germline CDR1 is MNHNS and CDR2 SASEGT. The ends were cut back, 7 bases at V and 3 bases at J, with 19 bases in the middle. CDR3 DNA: TGTGCCAGCACCCGAACCGATACAGGGCGCTACGAGCAGTACTTC. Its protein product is CASTRTDTGRYEQYF.